This T cell receptor (beta chain) comes out of a study of cytomegalovirus exposure and HLA in healthy donors (dated by TCRdb to 2016 to 2017). Regarding the study in general: An earlier analysis of several hundred of the donors reported approximately 280 Gb of sequence data and approximately 120 million unique TCR beta sequences obtained from some 170 million T cells. An early release covering over 500 HLA-typed donors comprised roughly 300 gigabases of sequencing data and around 85 million unique TCR sequences. Among the approximately 400 genotyped donors, roughly 80% belonged to the genetic ancestry cluster associated with self-reported Caucasian donors. The study aimed to test whether signatures of past pathogen exposure could be identified by cataloging public T cell receptors. The study profiled the T cell repertoires of 666 subjects by immunosequencing and related them to cytomegalovirus serostatus. In addition to the first cohort of hundreds of subjects, a separate validation cohort of approximately 120 different subjects was used. High-throughput TCR immunosequencing, statistical association of individual TCRs with disease status, and machine learning were combined to predict cytomegalovirus infection status. A later analysis re-analyzed previously published TCR beta repertoires from roughly 600 donors and added high-resolution HLA genotyping to study TCR occurrence patterns. The later analysis used no new phenotypic data to find candidate immune exposures, relying instead on TCR beta sequences and their occurrence across donors. An earlier analysis of 587 of the donors applied high-throughput TCR beta sequencing to assess whether each TCR beta V gene segment acted as functional or pseudogenic. Donor age, sex, ethnicity and CMV serostatus were compiled alongside the repertoire data. In a later genetic analysis, genome-wide SNP genotypes for about 60% of the 666 donors were used, and that subset was treated as a discovery cohort. Every repertoire in the discovery cohort had been generated on one and the same sequencing platform. HLA typing covered class I and class II loci at four-digit resolution. The number of typed donors differed by locus: about 629-630 for A, B, C, DRB1 and DQB1; some 540 for DQA1; 606 for DPA1; and 400 to 480 for DPB1. Four to six DR-DQ haplotypes were handled as single units for association and clustering, since linkage in the cohort was strong. Among some 410 genotyped donors of the cohort, an average of roughly 230,000 unique TCR beta nucleotide sequences was sequenced per donor, of which roughly 17% were non-productive.

The cohort comprised 710 or so healthy bone marrow donors. At the time of sampling, all cohort members were nominally healthy, though unrecorded immune exposures were likely present. Of the 666 cohort members, about 280 had positive CMV serostatus and around 350 had negative CMV serostatus, and CMV serostatus was not recorded for the donor. A peripheral blood sample was provided by each donor, and peripheral blood mononuclear cells were used for TCR beta sequencing. The Qiagen DNeasy Blood Extraction Kit was used to extract genomic DNA from the blood cell samples. Libraries were constructed by the immunoSEQ multiplex PCR assay. For the multiplex PCR, a mixture combining 60 forward primers for TCR Vbeta segments and 13 reverse primers for TCR Jbeta segments was used. The CDR3 region of rearranged TCR beta genes was amplified from genomic DNA by a multiplex PCR assay. Amplified TCR beta libraries were sequenced as 87-base-pair reads on the Illumina HiSeq System. The authors' pipeline ran thus. A later analysis tallied around 87 million unique TCR beta chains across the 550 to 850 repertoires, and some 10 million of those chains were shared by two or more donors. A nearest-neighbor algorithm error-corrected the raw reads and collapsed the reads into unique sequences, merging closely related sequences to remove PCR and sequencing errors. CDR3 sequences were aligned to IMGT reference sequences to assign V, D and J gene segments. For a sequence to be retained, at least a six-nucleotide match to both a V gene segment and a J gene segment was required. Rearrangements were called productive when the CDR3 lacked stop codons and stayed in frame with V and J; all others were non-productive. Following IMGT convention, CDR3 was defined as the stretch from the second conserved V-encoded cysteine to the conserved J-encoded phenylalanine. The earlier analysis of approximately 500 of the donors excluded sequences that lacked an unambiguous match to a single V gene segment. In an earlier analysis of several hundred of the donors, a V segment was called functional when productive rearrangements were above 56.7%, and segregating when the standard deviation between donors exceeded 5%. A statistical classification framework was built for diagnosing cytomegalovirus status from the catalog of TCR beta chain sequences. In a later analysis, TCR nucleotide sequences were compared against IMGT/GENE-DB human TR gene sequences so that V and J genes could be assigned. In a later analysis, CDR3 sequences and most-parsimonious VDJ recombination scenarios were assigned using the TCRdist pipeline. A later analysis defined each TCR beta chain by its CDR3 amino acid sequence plus V-gene family, and excluded reads lacking a unique V-gene family. As a way to deal with suspected cross-contamination and a sequencing artifact, a later analysis dropped 640 or so nucleotide sequences that were highly shared and had low generation probability. In a later analysis, a clonal expansion index for each public chain was calculated from normalized within-repertoire ranks of inferred template counts. Generation probabilities in a later analysis came from a VDJ recombination model fitted to out-of-frame rearrangements, and those results were checked against IGoR. In a later analysis, hypergeometric tests were used to score TCR-TCR, TCR-HLA and TCR-CMV co-occurrence, with a repertoire-size bias correction applied to TCR pairs. In a later analysis, false discovery rates were estimated by permuting HLA or CMV assignments 20 times. In a later analysis, co-occurring TCRs were grouped using DBSCAN, with TCRdist sequence similarity added in when clustering inside HLA-allele-positive subsets. Repertoires with fewer than 30,000 or more than 120,000 public chains were left out of co-occurrence clustering, as were a handful of repertoires with anomalous nucleotide sharing. TCRdb obtained this table from immuneACCESS and retained in-frame rearrangements with V and J assigned. These tables miss some clones; where compared with another copy, unresolved V genes account for less than half of the shortfall, and the remainder is unexplained. D and trimming come from the DNA, and the V and J calls and clone size come from that table. This sample is represented by about 140,000 clones; roughly 75% of them were singletons. In total, the top ten clones hold 4.5% to 5% of the sample.

General study outcomes and caveats: A further reported finding was that TCR beta sequences accurately predicted the HLA-A and HLA-B alleles for most subjects in the first cohort. Immune exposure information for the cohort was limited to CMV serostatus. Sequencing depth was assumed to be roughly uniform across donors in the presence/absence analyses, though that assumption may not hold. Strong co-occurrence of HLA alleles, especially DR and DQ, made assigning TCR associations to individual alleles difficult. V-gene and J-gene trimming of TCR beta chains was associated with a missense DCLRE1C variant in a later genetic analysis, and the association was replicated in an independent cohort. In a later analysis, HLA-associated TCR beta chains were found to be more clonally expanded and to have lower generation probabilities than equally common non-associated chains. Compared with the approximately 710-donor mean, donors in an Asian-associated ancestry cluster had fewer N-insertions in productive TCRs, according to a later genetic analysis. Because counts were too low, some 17 rarely observed V segments, including chromosome 9 orphons, were left out of the earlier analysis of several hundred of the donors. The study listed 150 to 200 TCR beta chains as associated with cytomegalovirus. Correlated functional status among segregating V segments might reflect linkage disequilibrium, but an unknown experimental factor could not be ruled out. While some public TCRs were present in many individuals, most TCR sequences turned up only very rarely across donors. Most CMV-associated TCR beta chains appeared to be HLA-restricted in a later analysis, and the HLA associations seemed to be driven largely by CMV exposure. Cytomegalovirus status was reported to be diagnosed by the classifier with high specificity and sensitivity in both the original and validation cohorts. Several of the top co-occurrence clusters appeared to be linked to parvovirus B19, influenza, CMV and Epstein-Barr virus, according to a later analysis. Because some donors lacked HLA typing at each locus, the association tests relied only on the typed subset. A few of the identified cytomegalovirus-associated TCR beta chains were confirmed in vitro to be specific for cytomegalovirus antigens. Only TCR beta chains were sequenced in this cohort, and the absence of alpha or paired-chain data limited detectable features. A later analysis found that TCR association rates varied across HLA loci, with DRB1 alleles showing the most associated TCRs and HLA-C alleles the fewest. The 87-base-pair reads could not distinguish some IMGT-functional V segments, including TRBV6-2 and TRBV6-3, so those segments were excluded. In a later analysis, some 17,000 TCR beta sequences were associated with specific HLA alleles at a false discovery rate of 0.05. Broadly in line with IMGT annotations, most TCR beta V segments showed up in productive rearrangements about 87% or about 30% of the time in an earlier analysis of 450 to 600 of the donors. A cluster of highly shared sequence variants was judged likely to be a technical artifact of the sequencing pipeline. The authors suggested that the approach could potentially be extended to other disease states and immunological phenotypes.

The CDR3 goes from the cysteine to the phenylalanine over 23 residues. Kept here is only the CDR3 DNA, which spans 69 bases and is read in frame from base 1. Sequences ENHRY (CDR1) and SYGVKD (CDR2) are obtained from the germline V gene. V ends up 2 bases short and J 3 bases short, with an unmatched junction base count of 21. Concerning this clone itself: Its antigen is not yet known. Per-nucleotide qualities are absent, and no much larger clonotype sits a single base away.

The chain is made from TRBV10-3 and TRBJ2-2; 13 bases in the middle match TRBD2. This receptor was taken from a man aged 30 to 39 in good health. What was sequenced was PBMCs. The sequenced DNA: TGTGCCATCAGTGAGCCCCGGAGGTTGTCCGCTACTACTAGCGGGAGGGACACCGGGGAGCTGTTTTTT. Its protein product is CAISEPRRLSATTSGRDTGELFF.